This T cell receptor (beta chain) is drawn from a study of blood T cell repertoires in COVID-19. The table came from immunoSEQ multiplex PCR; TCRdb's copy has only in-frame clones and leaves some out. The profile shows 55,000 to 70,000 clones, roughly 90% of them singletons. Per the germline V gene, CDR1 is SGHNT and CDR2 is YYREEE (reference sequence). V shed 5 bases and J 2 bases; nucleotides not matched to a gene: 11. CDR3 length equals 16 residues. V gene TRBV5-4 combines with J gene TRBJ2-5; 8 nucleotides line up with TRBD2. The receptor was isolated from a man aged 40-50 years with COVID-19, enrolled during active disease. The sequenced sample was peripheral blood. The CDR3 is CASSRGGSVIQETQYF. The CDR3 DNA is TGTGCCAGCAGTCGCGGGGGGTCGGTCATACAAGAGACCCAGTACTTC.